These T cell receptor beta chains were read from a single sample in a study of post-analysis software for immune sequencing data. TCRdb called the PCR reads again in MiXCR, with one record for every CDR3 protein. In the table there are under 650,000 distinct CDR3 sequences, about 40% of which are singletons. Sequenced sample: blood. All receptors derive from a girl between 10 and 17 years old with multiple sclerosis. The CDR3 runs from the conserved cysteine through the conserved F or W. The order of the fields is clone size, D gene, J gene, V gene, CDR3 DNA, CDR3 protein. D genes are given only for firm matches. The size of a clone is reported for some rows only, either as once, few or many, or as a class for expanded clones.

-,-,TRBJ2-7,TRBV6-5,TGTGCCAGCAGTCGGGGACAAGGCTACAGCTCCTACGAGCAGTACTTC,CASSRGQGYSSYEQYF
-,-,TRBJ2-5,TRBV2,TGTGCCACGAACCGGGCCGCAGAGACCCAGTACTTC,CATNRAAETQYF
-,TRBD2,TRBJ2-5,TRBV28,TGTGCCAGCAGTCCCGGACTAGCGGGAGGCGGGACCCAGTACTTC,CASSPGLAGGGTQYF
-,-,TRBJ2-5,TRBV10-3,TGTGCCATCAGGGAGACTAGGGGGCAAGAGACCCAGTACTTC,CAIRETRGQETQYF
-,-,TRBJ2-7,TRBV6-5,TGTGCCAGCAGGGCGGGACGGTCCTACGAGCAGTACTTC,CASRAGRSYEQYF
-,-,TRBJ2-2,TRBV25-1,TGTGCCAGCAGTGAGACCGGCGGGGAGCTGTTTTTT,CASSETGGELFF
-,-,TRBJ1-5,TRBV6-6,TGTGCCAGCAGTTCGGCCGGGCCCCAGCATTTT,CASSSAGPQHF
-,-,TRBJ2-7,TRBV7-2,TGTGCCAGCAGCTCCGCCCCCGGGACATTCGAGCAGTACTTC,CASSSAPGTFEQYF
few,TRBD1,TRBJ2-1,TRBV12-3/TRBV12-4,TGTGCCAGCAGTGGGACAGCGAGTTTCAATGAGCAGTTCTTC,CASSGTASFNEQFF
few,-,TRBJ1-5,TRBV12-3/TRBV12-4,TGTGCCAGCAGCTCCTACGGGGGAGGCAATCAGCCCCAGCATTTT,CASSSYGGGNQPQHF
-,-,TRBJ2-7,TRBV6-2/TRBV6-3,TGTGCCAGCAGCTCCTATGACGGCAGCTCCTACGAGCAGTACTTC,CASSSYDGSSYEQYF
-,-,TRBJ1-1,TRBV6-5,TGTGCCAGCAGTTCTTCCGGGCCCCAAAACACTGAAGCTTTCTTT,CASSSSGPQNTEAFF
-,TRBD1,TRBJ1-5,TRBV3-1,TGTGCCAGCAGCCCCGGGACAGAGAGAGGAGATCAGCCCCAGCATTTT,CASSPGTERGDQPQHF
-,TRBD2,TRBJ2-3,TRBV14,TGTGCCAGCAGCCCCGCGCGGACTAGCGGGGGGACAGATACGCAGTATTTT,CASSPARTSGGTDTQYF
few,TRBD1,TRBJ2-4,TRBV12-3/TRBV12-4,TGTGCCAGCAGTTTCCCCGACAGGGGGGTACCCAAAAACATTCAGTACTTC,CASSFPDRGVPKNIQYF
-,TRBD2,TRBJ2-4,TRBV28,TGTGCCAGCAGTCAAATACTAGCGGGGGAAAACATTCAGTACTTC,CASSQILAGENIQYF
-,-,TRBJ2-7,TRBV28,TGTGCCAGCAGTTTACCCGAGGGCTACGAGCAGTACTTC,CASSLPEGYEQYF
-,-,TRBJ1-1,TRBV6-2/TRBV6-3,TGTGCCAGCAGTTACCCGGACACAGGGAGTACTGAAGCTTTCTTT,CASSYPDTGSTEAFF
-,TRBD1,TRBJ1-2,TRBV5-6,TGTGCCAGCAGCCGAAGTCAGGGGGAGGTCAGTGGCTACACCTTC,CASSRSQGEVSGYTF
-,TRBD1,TRBJ1-1,TRBV5-1,TGCGCCAGCAGCTTGGCTATGGACAGGAAGAACACTGAAGCTTTCTTT,CASSLAMDRKNTEAFF
-,-,TRBJ2-1,TRBV4-1,TGCGCCAGCAGCCAAGATCAGGGGACTGCTTCCTACAATGAGCAGTTCTTC,CASSQDQGTASYNEQFF
few,-,TRBJ2-7,TRBV29-1,TGCAGCGTTACCGGACAGATCTACTCCTACGAGCAGTACTTC,CSVTGQIYSYEQYF
few,-,TRBJ2-7,TRBV29-1,TGCAGCGCTACGAGGGGGGACGGCTACGAGCAGTACTTC,CSATRGDGYEQYF
-,-,TRBJ1-5,TRBV12-3/TRBV12-4,TGTGCCAGCAGTTACAGGGCTAGCAATCAGCCCCAGCATTTT,CASSYRASNQPQHF
-,TRBD1,TRBJ2-3,TRBV20-1,TGCAGTGCTAGATTTCGACAGGGGGCAGATACGCAGTATTTT,CSARFRQGADTQYF
few,-,TRBJ1-2,TRBV12-3/TRBV12-4,TGTGCCAGCAGACCACCTCGGGACAAACCGATCAGTGGCTACACCTTC,CASRPPRDKPISGYTF
-,-,TRBJ1-1,TRBV29-1,TGCAGCGTTGAAGATTTGGGGGGCGCGGACACTGAAGCTTTCTTT,CSVEDLGGADTEAFF
-,-,TRBJ2-1,TRBV12-3/TRBV12-4,TGTGCCAGCAGTTTAGCGCTTGCGGGCAATGAGCAGTTCTTC,CASSLALAGNEQFF
few,-,TRBJ1-2,TRBV7-8,TGTGCCACCGGGAGCGGCTATGGCTACACCTTC,CATGSGYGYTF
-,-,TRBJ2-5,TRBV7-6,TGTGCCAGCAGTAATAGTTGGATAGCGGAGACCCAGTACTTC,CASSNSWIAETQYF
-,-,TRBJ2-7,TRBV7-2,TGTGCCAGCACGGACGGAAGCTACGAGCAGTACTTC,CASTDGSYEQYF